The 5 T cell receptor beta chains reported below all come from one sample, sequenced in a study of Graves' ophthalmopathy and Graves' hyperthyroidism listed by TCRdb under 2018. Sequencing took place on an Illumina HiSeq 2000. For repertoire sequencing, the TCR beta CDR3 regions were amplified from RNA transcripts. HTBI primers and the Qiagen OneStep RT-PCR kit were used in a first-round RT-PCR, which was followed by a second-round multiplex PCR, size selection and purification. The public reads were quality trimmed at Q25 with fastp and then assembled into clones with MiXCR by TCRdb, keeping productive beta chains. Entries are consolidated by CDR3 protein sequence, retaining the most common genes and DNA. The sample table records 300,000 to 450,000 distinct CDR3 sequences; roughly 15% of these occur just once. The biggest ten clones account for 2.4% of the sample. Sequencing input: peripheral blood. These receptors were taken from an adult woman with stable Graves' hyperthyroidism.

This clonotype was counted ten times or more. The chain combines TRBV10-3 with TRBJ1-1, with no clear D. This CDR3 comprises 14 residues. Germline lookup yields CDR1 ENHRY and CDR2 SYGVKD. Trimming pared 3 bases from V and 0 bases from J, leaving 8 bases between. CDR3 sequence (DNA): TGTGCCATCAGTGAAAGGACGGTGAACACTGAAGCTTTCTTT. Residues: CAISERTVNTEAFF.

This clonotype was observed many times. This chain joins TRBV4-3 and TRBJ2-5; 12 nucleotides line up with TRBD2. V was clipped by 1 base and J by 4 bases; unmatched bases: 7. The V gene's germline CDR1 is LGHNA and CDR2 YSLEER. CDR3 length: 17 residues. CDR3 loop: CASSQGKGLAGLETQYF. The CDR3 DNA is TGCGCCAGCAGCCAAGGGAAAGGACTAGCGGGATTAGAGACCCAGTACTTC.

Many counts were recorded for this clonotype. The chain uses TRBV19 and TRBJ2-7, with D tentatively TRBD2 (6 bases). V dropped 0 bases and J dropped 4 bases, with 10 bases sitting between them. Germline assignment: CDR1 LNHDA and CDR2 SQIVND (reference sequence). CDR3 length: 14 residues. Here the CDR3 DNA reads TGTGCCAGTAGTATAGATGGGACTTCTTACGAGCAGTACTTC. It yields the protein CASSIDGTSYEQYF.

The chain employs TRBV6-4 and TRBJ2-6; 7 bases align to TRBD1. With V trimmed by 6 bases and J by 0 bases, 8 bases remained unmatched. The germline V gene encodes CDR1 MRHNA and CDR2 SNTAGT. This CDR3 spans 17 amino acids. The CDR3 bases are TGTGCCAGCAGGAGGGACAGCATTGTCTCTGGGGCCAACGTCCTGACTTTC. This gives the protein CASRRDSIVSGANVLTF.

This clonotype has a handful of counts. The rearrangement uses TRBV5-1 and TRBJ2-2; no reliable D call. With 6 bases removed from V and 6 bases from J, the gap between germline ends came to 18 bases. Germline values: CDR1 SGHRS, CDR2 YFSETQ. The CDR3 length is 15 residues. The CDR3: CASMPPPFVAGELFF. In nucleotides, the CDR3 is TGCGCCAGCATGCCCCCCCCTTTTGTAGCCGGGGAGCTGTTTTTT.